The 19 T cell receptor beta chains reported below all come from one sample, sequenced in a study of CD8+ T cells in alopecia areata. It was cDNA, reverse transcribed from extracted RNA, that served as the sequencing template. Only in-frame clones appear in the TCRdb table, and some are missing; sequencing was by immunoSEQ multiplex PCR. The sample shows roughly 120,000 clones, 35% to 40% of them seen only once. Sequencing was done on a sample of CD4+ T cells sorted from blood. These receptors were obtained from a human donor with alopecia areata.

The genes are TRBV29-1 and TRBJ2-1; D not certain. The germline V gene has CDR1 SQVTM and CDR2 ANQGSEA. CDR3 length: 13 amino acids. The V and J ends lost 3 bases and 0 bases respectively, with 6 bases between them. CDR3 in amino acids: CSVDARSYNEQFF. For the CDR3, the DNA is TGCAGCGTTGACGCCCGCTCCTACAATGAGCAGTTCTTC.

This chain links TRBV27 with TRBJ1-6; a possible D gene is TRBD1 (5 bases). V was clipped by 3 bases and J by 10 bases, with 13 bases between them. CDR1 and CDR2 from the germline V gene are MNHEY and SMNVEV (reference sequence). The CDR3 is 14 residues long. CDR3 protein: CASSFTGVGSPLHF. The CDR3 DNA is TGTGCCAGCAGTTTCACAGGTGTAGGGTCACCCCTCCACTTT.

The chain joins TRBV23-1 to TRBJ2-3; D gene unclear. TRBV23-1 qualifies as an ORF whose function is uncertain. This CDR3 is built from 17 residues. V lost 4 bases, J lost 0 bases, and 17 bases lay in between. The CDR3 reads CASSRRVLLKSTDTQYF. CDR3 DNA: TGCGCCAGCAGTCGAAGGGTCTTACTCAAAAGCACAGATACGCAGTATTTT.

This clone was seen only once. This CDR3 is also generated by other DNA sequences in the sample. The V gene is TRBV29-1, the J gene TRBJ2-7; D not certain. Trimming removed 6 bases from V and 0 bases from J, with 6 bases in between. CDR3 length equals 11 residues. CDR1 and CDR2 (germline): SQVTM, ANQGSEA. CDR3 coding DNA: TGCAGCGTAAGGGACTCCTACGAGCAGTACTTC. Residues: CSVRDSYEQYF.

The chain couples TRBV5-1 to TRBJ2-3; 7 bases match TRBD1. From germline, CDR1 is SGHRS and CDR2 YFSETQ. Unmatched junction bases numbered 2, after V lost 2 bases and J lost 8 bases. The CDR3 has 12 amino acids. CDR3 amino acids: CASSFNRGTQYF. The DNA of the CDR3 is TGCGCCAGCAGCTTCAACAGGGGTACGCAGTATTTT.

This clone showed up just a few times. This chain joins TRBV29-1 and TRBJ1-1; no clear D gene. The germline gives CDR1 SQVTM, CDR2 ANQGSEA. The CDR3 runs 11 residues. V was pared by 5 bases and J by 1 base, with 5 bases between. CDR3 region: CSVTENTEAFF. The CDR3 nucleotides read TGCAGCGTTACGGAGAACACTGAAGCTTTCTTT.

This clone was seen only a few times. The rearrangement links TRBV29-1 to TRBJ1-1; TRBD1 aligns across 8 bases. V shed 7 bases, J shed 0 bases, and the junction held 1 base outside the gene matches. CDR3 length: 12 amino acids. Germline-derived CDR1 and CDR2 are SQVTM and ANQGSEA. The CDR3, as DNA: TGCAGCGGACAGGGGTTGAACACTGAAGCTTTCTTT. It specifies CSGQGLNTEAFF.

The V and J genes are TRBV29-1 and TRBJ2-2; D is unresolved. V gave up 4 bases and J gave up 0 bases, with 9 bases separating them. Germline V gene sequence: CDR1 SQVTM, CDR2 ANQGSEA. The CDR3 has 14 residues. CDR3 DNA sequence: TGCAGCGTTGGCCCAGGTCCGAACACCGGGGAGCTGTTTTTT. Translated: CSVGPGPNTGELFF.

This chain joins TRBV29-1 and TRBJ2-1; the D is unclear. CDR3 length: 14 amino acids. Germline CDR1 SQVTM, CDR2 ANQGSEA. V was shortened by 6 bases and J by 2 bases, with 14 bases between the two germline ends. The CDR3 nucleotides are TGCAGCGTCACGAAGGCTGGCCCCTACAATGAGCAGTTCTTC. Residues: CSVTKAGPYNEQFF.

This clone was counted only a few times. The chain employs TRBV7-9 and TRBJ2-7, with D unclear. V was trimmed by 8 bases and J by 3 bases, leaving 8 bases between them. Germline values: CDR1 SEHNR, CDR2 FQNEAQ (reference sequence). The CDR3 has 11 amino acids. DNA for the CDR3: TGTGCCAGCGGGCGCGGCTACGAGCAGTACTTC. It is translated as CASGRGYEQYF. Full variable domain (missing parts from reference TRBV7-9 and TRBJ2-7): DTGVSQNPRHKITKRGQNVTFRCDPISEHNRLYWYRQTLGQGPEFLTYFQNEAQLEKSRLLSDRFSAERPKGSFSTLEIQRTEQGDSAMYLCASGRGYEQYFGPGTRLTVT.

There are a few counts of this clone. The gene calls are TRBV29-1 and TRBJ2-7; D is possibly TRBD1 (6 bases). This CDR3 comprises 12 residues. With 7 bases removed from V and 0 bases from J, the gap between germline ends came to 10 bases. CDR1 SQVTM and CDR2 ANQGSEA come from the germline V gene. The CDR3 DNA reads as TGCAGCGCACGGACAGCCTCCTACGAGCAGTACTTC. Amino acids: CSARTASYEQYF.

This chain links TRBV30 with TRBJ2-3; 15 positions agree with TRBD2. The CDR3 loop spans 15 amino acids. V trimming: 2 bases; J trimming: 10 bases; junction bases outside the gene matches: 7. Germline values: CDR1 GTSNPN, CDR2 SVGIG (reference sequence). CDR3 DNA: TGTGCCTGGAGTACGGGACTAGCGGGAGGAGGGGCGCAGTATTTT. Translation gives CAWSTGLAGGGAQYF.

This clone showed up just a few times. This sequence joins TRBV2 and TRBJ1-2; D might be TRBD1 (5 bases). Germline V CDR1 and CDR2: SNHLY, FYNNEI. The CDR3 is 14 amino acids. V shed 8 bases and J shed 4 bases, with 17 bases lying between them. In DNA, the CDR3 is TGTGCCAGCGCTGCCACGGGGCAGAGCTATGGCTACACCTTC. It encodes CASAATGQSYGYTF.

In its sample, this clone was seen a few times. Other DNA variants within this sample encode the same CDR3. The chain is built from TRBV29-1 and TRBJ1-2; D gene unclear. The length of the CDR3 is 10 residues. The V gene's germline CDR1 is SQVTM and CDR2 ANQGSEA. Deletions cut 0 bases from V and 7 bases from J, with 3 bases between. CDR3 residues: CSVEEGGYTF. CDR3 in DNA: TGCAGCGTTGAAGAGGGTGGCTACACCTTC.

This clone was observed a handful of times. CDR3 DNA: TGTGCCAGCAGTGAAGGGGGGCTAGGGGGTCAAAACATTCAGTACTTC. Encoded protein: CASSEGGLGGQNIQYF. The chain carries TRBV25-1 and TRBJ2-4; D is tentatively TRBD1 or TRBD2 (6 bases each). CDR1 MGHDK and CDR2 SYGVNS come from the germline V gene. This CDR3 is 16 amino acids long. The V end was cut by 2 bases, the J end by 5 bases, with 16 bases between.

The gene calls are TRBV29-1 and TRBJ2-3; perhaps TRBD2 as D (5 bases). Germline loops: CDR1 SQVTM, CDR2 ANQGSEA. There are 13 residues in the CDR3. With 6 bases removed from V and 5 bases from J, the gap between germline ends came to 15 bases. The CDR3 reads CSVALLREDTQYF. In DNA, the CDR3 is TGCAGCGTCGCTTTACTACGGGAAGATACGCAGTATTTT.

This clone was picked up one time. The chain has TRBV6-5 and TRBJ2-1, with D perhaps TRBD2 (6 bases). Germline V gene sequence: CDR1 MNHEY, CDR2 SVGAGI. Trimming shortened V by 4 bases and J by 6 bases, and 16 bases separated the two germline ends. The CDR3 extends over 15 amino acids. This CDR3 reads CASSSQGLQGNEQFF. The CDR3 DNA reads TGTGCCAGCAGTTCCCAGGGACTCCAAGGCAATGAGCAGTTCTTC.

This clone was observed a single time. This chain's CDR3 is CASSYSVQAGQYF. The CDR3, as DNA: TGTGCCAGCAGTTACTCGGTACAAGCTGGGCAGTACTTC. The chain has TRBV6-5 and TRBJ2-7, with D unclear. Trimming took 0 bases from V and 9 from J, leaving 12 bases between them. The CDR3 has 13 residues. From germline, CDR1 is MNHEY and CDR2 SVGAGI.

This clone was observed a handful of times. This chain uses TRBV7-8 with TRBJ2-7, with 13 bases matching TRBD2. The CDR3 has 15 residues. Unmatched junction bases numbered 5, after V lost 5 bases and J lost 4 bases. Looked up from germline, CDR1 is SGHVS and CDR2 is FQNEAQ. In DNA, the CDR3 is TGTGCCAGCAGCAAACGGACTAGCGGGAGTTACGAGCAGTACTTC. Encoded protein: CASSKRTSGSYEQYF.